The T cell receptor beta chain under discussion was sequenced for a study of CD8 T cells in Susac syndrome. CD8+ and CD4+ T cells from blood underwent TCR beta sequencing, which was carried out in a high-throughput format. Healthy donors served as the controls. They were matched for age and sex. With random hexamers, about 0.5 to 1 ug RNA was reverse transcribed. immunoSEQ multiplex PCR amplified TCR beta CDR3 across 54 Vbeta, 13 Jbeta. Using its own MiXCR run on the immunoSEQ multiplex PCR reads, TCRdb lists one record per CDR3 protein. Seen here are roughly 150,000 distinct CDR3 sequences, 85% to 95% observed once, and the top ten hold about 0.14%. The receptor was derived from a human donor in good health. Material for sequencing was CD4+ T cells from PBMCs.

CDR3 sequence reads: CASSLGPGGSNYGYTF. CDR3 coding DNA: TGCGCCAGCAGCTTGGGGCCCGGGGGGTCTAACTATGGCTACACCTTC. V and J are TRBV5-1 and TRBJ1-2, with D possibly TRBD1 on 5 matching bases. This CDR3 spans 16 amino acids. Germline V CDR1 and CDR2: SGHRS, YFSETQ. Trimming stripped 0 bases from V and 0 bases from J, with 12 bases between.